Relative to its sample, the clone carrying this T cell receptor (beta chain) is medium-sized (0.01 to 0.1%). V dropped 4 bases and J dropped 3; count of bases not matched to a gene: 3. Germline CDR1 SGHTA, CDR2 FQGNSA. The CDR3 is 14 residues long. The source of the sample is a study of metastatic and nonmetastatic thyroid tumors. Study background: Repertoires from malignant and benign thyroid patients were compared across blood and tumor or nodule tissue.

Authors' methods: Across clinicopathological groups, CDR3 differences served as the basis for building a distant-metastasis classifier for papillary thyroid cancer. TCRdb re-clonotyped the PCR reads via MiXCR. TCRdb, rather than the study authors, made the V and J calls. The sample lists around 2,200 clones; 9.5% to 12% were seen once. Treatment of any kind had been given to no patient before thyroid surgery. Source material: tumor tissue. The chain has TRBV7-2 and TRBJ2-3; 8 bases fit TRBD1. The TCR was taken from a female donor with papillary thyroid cancer or a benign thyroid nodule (not recorded which). Some clones in this sample may be carry-over from other donors' samples. In nucleotides, the CDR3 is TGTGCCAGCAGCTACGGACAGGGAACAGATACGCAGTATTTT. Translated, it gives CASSYGQGTDTQYF.